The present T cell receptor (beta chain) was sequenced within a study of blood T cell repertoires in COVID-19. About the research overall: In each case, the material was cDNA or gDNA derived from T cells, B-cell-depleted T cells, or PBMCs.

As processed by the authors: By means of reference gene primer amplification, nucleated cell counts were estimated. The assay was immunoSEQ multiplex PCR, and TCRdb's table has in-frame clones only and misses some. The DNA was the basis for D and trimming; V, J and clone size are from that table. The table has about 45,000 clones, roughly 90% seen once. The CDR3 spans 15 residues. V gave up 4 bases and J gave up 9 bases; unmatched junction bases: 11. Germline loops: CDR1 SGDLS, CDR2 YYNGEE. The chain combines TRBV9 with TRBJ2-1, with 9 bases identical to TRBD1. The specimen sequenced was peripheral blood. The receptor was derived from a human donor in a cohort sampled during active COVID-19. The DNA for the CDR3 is TGTGCCAGCAGCCCGACAGGGGGGGGCCGGGGTGAGCAGTTCTTC. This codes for CASSPTGGGRGEQFF.